Shown below are 15 T cell receptor beta chains from a single sample sequenced in a study of shared clonotypes between healthy human individuals. Some clones are missing from TCRdb's copy, which holds only in-frame ones; the method was immunoSEQ multiplex PCR. The sample consists of 500,000 or so clones, 95% to 96% of them appearing once. Sequencing input: naive CD4+ T cells sorted from blood. Specified subset: CD45RA+ positively selected. These receptors were collected from a woman in her 30s in good health.

The chain links TRBV7-2 to TRBJ2-5; D unresolved. The CDR3 contains 14 residues. Trimming left V 4 bases short and J 5 bases short, with 14 bases between. The germline V gene has CDR1 SGHTA and CDR2 FQGNSA. In DNA, the CDR3 is TGTGCCAGCAGCTCCCCAGGTCGCTTGGAGACCCAGTACTTC. As protein: CASSSPGRLETQYF.

This sequence joins TRBV4-1 and TRBJ2-7, with 7 bases identical to TRBD1. The J segment lost 2 bases and the V segment lost 3 bases, leaving 7 bases of the junction unmatched. This CDR3 is 15 amino acids long. Germline V gene sequence: CDR1 MGHRA, CDR2 YSYEKL. CDR3 amino acids: CASSQIQGLAYEQYF. CDR3 DNA sequence: TGCGCCAGCAGCCAGATACAGGGGCTAGCCTACGAGCAGTACTTC.

The V gene is TRBV5-1, the J gene TRBJ2-1; D gene unclear. The length of the CDR3 is 13 residues. Trimming took 5 bases from V and 9 from J, leaving 15 bases between them. Germline V CDR1 and CDR2: SGHRS, YFSETQ. The CDR3: CASSSARAVEQFF. In nucleotides, the CDR3 is TGCGCCAGCAGTTCGGCTCGTGCGGTTGAGCAGTTCTTC.

The V gene is TRBV28, the J gene TRBJ1-5; D not certain. CDR1 MDHEN and CDR2 SYDVKM come from the germline V gene. This CDR3 is built from 14 residues. Trimming stripped 5 bases from V and 4 bases from J, with 12 bases between. In nucleotides, the CDR3 is TGTGCCAGCAGTCCACCGACCTCTAATCAGCCCCAGCATTTT. Its protein is CASSPPTSNQPQHF.

Comments on this clone: Other DNA sequences in this sample translate to the same CDR3. The rearrangement joins TRBV18 to TRBJ1-3; no definite D call. The CDR3 runs 16 residues. V lost 3 bases, J lost 1 base, and 13 bases lay in between. Germline CDR1 and CDR2: KGHSH and LQKENI. The CDR3 spells CASSPSTGVSGNTIYF. As DNA, the CDR3 is TGTGCCAGCTCACCTTCGACCGGGGTGTCTGGAAACACCATATATTTT.

In this sample, this clone turned up once. The V and J genes are TRBV28 and TRBJ2-1; 7 bases are shared with TRBD2. Germline lookup yields CDR1 MDHEN and CDR2 SYDVKM. Losses at the gene ends were 3 bases for V and 4 bases for J; bases not matched to a gene: 9. CDR3 length: 16 amino acids. Here the CDR3 reads CASSFSRAGFYNEQFF. In nucleotides, the CDR3 is TGTGCCAGCAGTTTTTCAAGAGCGGGATTTTACAATGAGCAGTTCTTC.

The chain links TRBV6-1 to TRBJ2-7; possibly TRBD1 or TRBD2 for D (6 bases each). Trimming left V 7 bases short and J 5 bases short, with 15 bases between. The length of the CDR3 is 13 residues. From germline, CDR1 is MNHNS and CDR2 SASEGT. CDR3 nucleotides: TGTGCCAGCACCCGGGGGCCCGTGAACGAGCAGTACTTC. This codes for CASTRGPVNEQYF.

The chain combines TRBV5-1 with TRBJ2-2; 13 nucleotides agree with TRBD2. The germline V gene has CDR1 SGHRS and CDR2 YFSETQ. Unmatched junction bases numbered 12, after V lost 1 base and J lost 6 bases. The CDR3 contains 19 residues. This chain's CDR3 is CASSLQQGGLAGESGELFF. The CDR3 DNA sequence: TGCGCCAGCAGCTTGCAACAGGGTGGACTAGCGGGAGAGTCCGGGGAGCTGTTTTTT.

This rearrangement joins TRBV15 to TRBJ2-5; D call uncertain. The J call may be in error: the DNA end matches TRBJ2-7 better. The CDR3 runs 14 residues. The V gene's germline CDR1 is LNHNV and CDR2 YYDKDF (reference sequence). The CDR3 here is CATSRDVQTYEQYF. As DNA, the CDR3 is TGTGCCACCAGCAGAGATGTGCAGACCTACGAGCAGTACTTC.

This sequence joins TRBV28 and TRBJ1-5; D not certain. Germline V gene sequence: CDR1 MDHEN, CDR2 SYDVKM. The CDR3 totals 14 residues. Trimming removed 0 bases at V and 8 bases at J, with 11 bases between. The CDR3: CASSLWRSVKPQHF. The CDR3, as DNA: TGTGCCAGCAGTTTATGGAGGTCGGTGAAGCCCCAGCATTTT.

This clone showed up just once. The chain combines TRBV28 with TRBJ1-5; TRBD1 matches 8 bases. V dropped 2 bases and J dropped 7; count of bases not matched to a gene: 7. Germline assignment: CDR1 MDHEN and CDR2 SYDVKM. This CDR3 contains 15 residues. This chain's CDR3 is CASSLAGGVEQPQHF. In nucleotides, the CDR3 is TGTGCCAGCAGTTTAGCAGGGGGCGTCGAACAGCCCCAGCATTTT.

This rearrangement joins TRBV5-1 to TRBJ2-6, with 7 bases lining up with TRBD1. This CDR3 comprises 17 residues. In germline, CDR1 is SGHRS, CDR2 YFSETQ. The junction had 5 bases not matched to a gene; V was cut back by 2 bases and J by 0 bases. The CDR3 is CASSLPGQSSGANVLTF. The DNA for the CDR3 is TGCGCCAGCAGCTTACCGGGACAGAGCTCTGGGGCCAACGTCCTGACTTTC.

This chain uses TRBV13 with TRBJ2-7; a possible D gene is TRBD1 (6 bases). Between the trimmed V and J ends, which lost 5 bases and 7 bases, there was a span of 12 bases. This CDR3 has 12 amino acids. Germline V gene sequence: CDR1 PRHDT, CDR2 FYEKMQ (reference sequence). Written as DNA, the CDR3 is TGTGCCAGCAGCAGGGGGAAGGGGGAGCAGTACTTC. It translates to CASSRGKGEQYF. The complete variable domain, with remaining parts taken from reference TRBV13 and TRBJ2-7, reads AAGVIQSPRHLIKEKRETATLKCYPIPRHDTVYWYQQGPGQDPQFLISFYEKMQSDKGSIPDRFSAQQFSDYHSELNMSSLELGDSALYFCASSRGKGEQYFGPGTRLTVT.

The CDR3 protein is CASRHVGTGELFF. DNA of the CDR3: TGTGCCAGTAGACACGTGGGCACCGGGGAGCTGTTTTTT. The rearrangement links TRBV19 to TRBJ2-2; D unresolved. V was clipped by 6 bases and J by 4 bases, with 9 bases between them. CDR1 LNHDA and CDR2 SQIVND come from the germline V gene (reference sequence). This CDR3 spans 13 amino acids.

The chain employs TRBV5-4 and TRBJ2-7; the D gene is possibly TRBD2 (6 bases). V shed 3 bases and J shed 2 bases, with 15 bases lying between them. Germline CDR1 is SGHNT and CDR2 is YYREEE (reference sequence). The CDR3 sequence is 15 residues long. The CDR3 nucleotides are TGTGCCAGCAGCTCCACGGGAACTAGCACCTACGAGCAGTACTTC. Its translation is CASSSTGTSTYEQYF.